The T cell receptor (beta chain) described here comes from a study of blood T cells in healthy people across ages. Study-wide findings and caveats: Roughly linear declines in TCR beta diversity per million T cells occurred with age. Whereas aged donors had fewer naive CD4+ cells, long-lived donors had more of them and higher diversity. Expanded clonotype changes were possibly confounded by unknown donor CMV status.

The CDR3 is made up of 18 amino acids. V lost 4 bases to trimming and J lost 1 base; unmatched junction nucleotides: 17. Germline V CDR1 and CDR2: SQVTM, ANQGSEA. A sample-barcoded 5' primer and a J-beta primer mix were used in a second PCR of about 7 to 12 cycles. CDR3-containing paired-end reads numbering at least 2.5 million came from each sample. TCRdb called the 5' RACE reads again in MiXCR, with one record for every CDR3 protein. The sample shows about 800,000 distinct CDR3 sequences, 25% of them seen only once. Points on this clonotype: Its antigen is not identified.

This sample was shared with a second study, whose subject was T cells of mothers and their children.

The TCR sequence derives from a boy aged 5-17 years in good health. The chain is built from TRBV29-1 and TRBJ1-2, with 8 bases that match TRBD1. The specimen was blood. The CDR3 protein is CSVVGGPGGAGYNYGYTF. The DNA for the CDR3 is TGCAGCGTTGTGGGTGGCCCAGGGGGCGCGGGATATAACTATGGCTACACCTTC.